This T cell receptor beta chain stems from a study of T cell responses to AZD1222 COVID-19 vaccine. About the research overall: Doses given second, at about 4 or about 12 weeks, were pooled. Study-wide results and caveats: Repertoire sampling happened only post peak T cell response.

This CDR3 region has 15 residues. CDR1 and CDR2 (germline): SGHNT, YYREEE (reference sequence). Trimming stripped 4 bases from V and 9 bases from J, with 17 bases between. About this clone: Antigen: not known.

Repertoires were generated with immunoSEQ multiplex PCR, while TCRdb's copy carries only in-frame clones and drops some. The data contain 85,000 to 130,000 clones, roughly nine tenths of them singletons. This TCR was sampled from an adult in good health. Sequenced here: peripheral blood, sampled on day 0 of AZD1222 vaccination. The chain has TRBV5-4 and TRBJ1-6, with D possibly TRBD1 on 5 matching bases. This CDR3 is CASSPGGGRVSPLHF. The CDR3 region has the DNA TGTGCCAGCAGCCCCGGGGGAGGAAGGGTTTCACCCCTCCACTTT.